One sample yielded the 20 T cell receptor beta chains listed below, sequenced in a study of Graves' ophthalmopathy and Graves' hyperthyroidism (dated by TCRdb to between 2017 and 2018). Sequencing was carried out with an Illumina HiSeq 2000. TCR beta CDR3 regions were amplified from RNA transcripts for repertoire sequencing. A first-round RT-PCR used HTBI primers with the Qiagen OneStep RT-PCR kit, followed by a second-round multiplex PCR, size selection and purification. TCRdb trimmed the raw reads at Q25, called clones with MiXCR and kept productive beta chains. Entries that share a CDR3 protein sequence are merged under the most common genes and DNA. This sample holds around 1,200,000 distinct CDR3 sequences; 35% to 40% were observed only once. Clones ranked in the top ten supply roughly 10% of the sample. The specimen was peripheral blood or thyroid tissue (not recorded which). The receptors come from an adult man with Graves' hyperthyroidism.

The table lists this clonotype with a few counts. The chain couples TRBV19 to TRBJ2-6; D call uncertain. Germline V gene sequence: CDR1 LNHDA, CDR2 SQIVND (reference sequence). The CDR3 is 16 residues long. Trimming pared 6 bases from V and 0 bases from J, leaving 12 bases between. The CDR3 bases are TGTGCCAGTAGGGGCAATCTAGGCTCTGGGGCCAACGTCCTGACTTTC. It translates to CASRGNLGSGANVLTF.

This rearrangement joins TRBV27 to TRBJ1-5; tentative D call: TRBD1 (5 bases). V lost 2 bases and J 6 bases, leaving 14 bases between the germline ends. Per the germline V gene, CDR1 is MNHEY and CDR2 is SMNVEV (reference sequence). The CDR3 has 15 residues. The CDR3 loop is CASSLVYRGGQPQHF. The CDR3 DNA reads as TGTGCCAGCAGTTTAGTGTATAGGGGTGGTCAGCCCCAGCATTTT.

This chain connects TRBV28 to TRBJ2-7, with 7 bases that match TRBD1. The J segment lost 0 bases and the V segment lost 7 bases, leaving 6 bases of the junction unmatched. The CDR3 covers 14 residues. Germline lookup yields CDR1 MDHEN and CDR2 SYDVKM. The DNA for the CDR3 is TGTGCCAGCATCACCAGGGGGACCTCCTACGAGCAGTACTTC. Translation: CASITRGTSYEQYF. Filled out from reference TRBV28 and TRBJ2-7, the complete variable domain reads DVKVTQSSRYLVKRTGEKVFLECVQDMDHENMFWYRQDPGLGLRLIYFSYDVKMKEKGDIPEGYSVSREKKERFSLILESASTNQTSMYLCASITRGTSYEQYFGPGTRLTVT.

This clonotype was counted ten times or more. The chain carries TRBV15 and TRBJ2-5; D possibly corresponds to TRBD1 (5 bases). This CDR3 contains 15 residues. CDR1 is LNHNV and CDR2 is YYDKDF in the germline V gene (reference sequence). Trimming shortened V by 3 bases and J by 1 base, and 12 bases separated the two germline ends. In DNA, the CDR3 is TGTGCCACCAGCAGGGACATCGGATCCCAAGAGACCCAGTACTTC. The encoded protein is CATSRDIGSQETQYF.

The J gene is TRBJ2-7, the V gene TRBV6-5, with D possibly matching TRBD1 (6 bases). The CDR3 totals 13 residues. Germline CDR1 reads MNHEY; CDR2 reads SVGAGI. V shed 7 bases and J shed 4 bases, with 14 bases lying between them. CDR3 sequence (DNA): TGTGCCAGCATCCCCCCGGACAGATACGAGCAGTACTTC. This sequence encodes CASIPPDRYEQYF.

This clonotype was picked up a small number of times. V gene TRBV12-3 or TRBV12-4 combines with J gene TRBJ2-2, with D tentatively TRBD1 (6 bases). This CDR3 contains 15 residues. Trimming removed 5 bases from V and 4 bases from J, with 14 bases in between. The CDR3 loop reads CASSTHRASTGELFF. DNA for the CDR3: TGTGCCAGCAGTACACACAGGGCCTCCACCGGGGAGCTGTTTTTT.

The V and J genes are TRBV28 and TRBJ1-4; TRBD1 is a possible D gene (6 bases). The CDR3 has 13 residues. Germline CDR1 is MDHEN and CDR2 is SYDVKM. V dropped 6 bases and J dropped 8 bases, with 13 bases sitting between them. The CDR3 sequence is CASRQDSPEKLFF. The CDR3 nucleotides are TGTGCCAGCAGGCAGGACAGTCCGGAAAAACTGTTTTTT.

About this clonotype: The junction does not match germline at one end; this may be a read error. This chain joins TRBV25-1 and TRBJ1-4; D unresolved. The CDR3 extends over 13 amino acids. CDR1 is MGHDK, CDR2 SYGVNS, per germline. Here the CDR3 reads CTSSLMANEKLFF. The CDR3 DNA reads as TGTACCAGCAGTTTAATGGCAAATGAAAAACTGTTTTTT. Complete variable domain (other parts from reference TRBV25-1 and TRBJ1-4): EADIYQTPRYLVIGTGKKITLECSQTMGHDKMYWYQQDPGMELHLIHYSYGVNSTEKGDLSSESTVSRIRTEHFPLTLESARPSHTSQYLCTSSLMANEKLFFGSGTQLSVL.

At least ten counts were recorded for this clonotype. The chain links TRBV10-3 to TRBJ2-7, with 13 bases aligning to TRBD2. The CDR3 runs to 16 residues. J was trimmed by 7 bases and V by 8 bases; bases with no gene match: 14. Germline V gives CDR1 ENHRY, CDR2 SYGVKD. The CDR3 region has the DNA TGTGCCATCCAACGGACTAGCGGGAGCCTAATGGGGGAGCAGTACTTC. It translates to CAIQRTSGSLMGEQYF.

A few counts support this clonotype. Without the conserved terminal phenylalanine or tryptophan, this CDR3 likely stems from a read error. The DNA is omitted, as the CDR3 cannot be located on it reliably, and the CDR3 follows TCRdb's listing. V and J are TRBV29-1 and TRBJ1-1; TRBD1 is the table's D call and was not checked against the DNA. CDR1 SQVTM and CDR2 ANQGSEA come from the germline V gene. The CDR3 adds up to 11 amino acids, both ends counted. This chain's CDR3 is CSAKAIPPAPT.

At least ten counts were recorded for this clonotype. CDR3 bases: TGTGCCAGCGGTGGGGAGGGAGGCTTCACAGATACGCAGTATTTT. It encodes CASGGEGGFTDTQYF. This rearrangement joins TRBV2 to TRBJ2-3; 7 positions agree with TRBD2. The length of the CDR3 is 15 residues. Germline assignment: CDR1 SNHLY and CDR2 FYNNEI. The V segment lost 8 bases and the J segment 2 bases; nucleotides outside the gene matches: 10.

The table lists this clonotype with many counts. The chain couples TRBV7-9 to TRBJ1-6, with D possibly TRBD1 on 6 matching bases. This CDR3 is 15 amino acids long. Germline V gene lookup returns CDR1 SEHNR and CDR2 FQNEAQ (reference sequence). The V end lost 7 bases, the J end lost 7 bases, and 17 bases lay between the germline ends. The CDR3 nucleotides read TGTGCCAGCACCCAACAGGGACCGGGGAATTCACCCCTCCACTTT. Encoded protein: CASTQQGPGNSPLHF.

This clonotype was observed at least ten times. The chain employs TRBV10-3 and TRBJ1-2, with a weak D call TRBD1 (5 bases). The CDR3 is 12 residues long. CDR1 and CDR2 from the germline V gene are ENHRY and SYGVKD. Trimming removed 3 bases at V and 5 bases at J, with 7 bases between. This CDR3 reads CAISDGGYGYTF. The DNA of the CDR3 is TGTGCCATCAGTGACGGGGGGTATGGCTACACCTTC.

As for this clonotype: At one of its ends the junction is not consistent with the germline gene, which may arise from a read error. The rearrangement links TRBV11-1 to TRBJ2-5, with D perhaps matching TRBD1 (5 bases). The V gene's germline CDR1 is SGHAT and CDR2 FQDESV (reference sequence). This CDR3 comprises 15 residues. The CDR3 DNA sequence: TGTGACAGCAGCTACCGGACACAAAGGGGAGAGACCCAGTACTTC. It encodes CDSSYRTQRGETQYF.

At least ten counts were recorded for this clonotype. J is TRBJ2-6 and V is TRBV11-2; D not resolved. Germline V CDR1 and CDR2: SGHAT, FQNNGV. The CDR3 consists of 12 residues. With 0 bases removed from V and 16 bases from J, the gap between germline ends came to 10 bases. CDR3 sequence reads: CASSLDLGKLTF. CDR3 coding DNA: TGTGCCAGCAGCTTAGATTTGGGAAAACTGACTTTC.

Concerning this clonotype itself: A much larger clone is a single base away; this may be a read error. The chain has TRBV29-1 and TRBJ2-7; TRBD2 might be the D (6 bases). The V and J ends lost 7 bases and 2 bases respectively, with 12 bases between them. The CDR3 length is 12 residues. Germline V gene data show CDR1 as SQVTM and CDR2 as ANQGSEA. The CDR3 reads CSGADYAYEQYF. The DNA for the CDR3 is TGCAGCGGGGCGGACTACGCCTACGAGCAGTACTTC.

V usage is TRBV6-6 and J usage is TRBJ2-3; D gene ambiguous. Germline CDR1 and CDR2: MNHNY and SVGAGI (reference sequence). The V and J ends lost 5 bases and 5 bases respectively, with 5 bases between them. The CDR3 spans 11 residues. CDR3 DNA sequence: TGTGCCAGCAGTGGGAAAGATACGCAGTATTTT. Translated, it gives CASSGKDTQYF.

In its sample, this clonotype was seen many times. The rearrangement links TRBV10-3 to TRBJ2-7; D gene ambiguous. V lost 2 bases and J lost 2, with 13 bases in between. The CDR3 contains 15 residues. Germline V CDR1 and CDR2: ENHRY, SYGVKD. This CDR3 reads CAISEPGRVAYEQYF. CDR3 DNA: TGTGCCATCAGTGAGCCGGGTAGGGTCGCCTACGAGCAGTACTTC.

The V gene is TRBV12-3 or TRBV12-4, the J gene TRBJ2-7, with TRBD2 as a possible D gene (6 bases). CDR3 size: 14 residues. The germline V and J ends were trimmed by 2 bases and 3 bases, with 11 bases remaining between them. The CDR3 sequence: CASSLSGDGYEQYF. CDR3 bases: TGTGCCAGCAGTTTATCGGGAGACGGCTACGAGCAGTACTTC.

With respect to this clonotype: A single base separates this from a much larger clone, so it may be a read error. V gene TRBV19 combines with J gene TRBJ2-7; no definite D call. Trimming removed 8 bases from V and 2 bases from J, with 13 bases in between. The CDR3 covers 13 residues. Germline V gene lookup returns CDR1 LNHDA and CDR2 SQIVND (reference sequence). The CDR3 spells CASGATPTYEQYF. The CDR3 coding sequence is TGTGCCAGTGGCGCGACCCCCACCTACGAGCAGTACTTC.